The entry below describes one T cell receptor beta chain. What it binds is not known. The sample holds other DNA sequences that translate to the same CDR3. The sample comes from a study of shared clonotypes between healthy human individuals. General study points: Among the subsets, naive ones generally showed larger estimated richness than memory ones.

Assay execution proceeded at the deep level. Data came from immunoSEQ multiplex PCR; TCRdb stores just in-frame clones and leaves some out. Among approximately 1.9 million clones listed, just under 95% were seen once. Naivety among CD8 cells was defined by CD45RO negativity and positive CCR7 selection, thereby excluding terminally differentiated effector memory CD45RA+ cells. All of the donors resided in Nashville, Tennessee, and each was a Caucasian adult. Trimming took off 2 bases at V and 1 base at J, with 5 bases between the two ends. Germline V gene data show CDR1 as ENHRY and CDR2 as SYGVKD. The CDR3 is 13 amino acids.

The specimen sequenced was naive CD8+ T cells from PBMCs. The chain carries TRBV10-3 and TRBJ1-1; D is uncertain. The clonotype originates from a man aged 18 to 35 in good health. Some clones in this sample may be carry-over from other donors' samples. Here the CDR3 reads CAISESRNTEAFF. CDR3 nucleotides: TGTGCCATCAGTGAGAGTCGGAACACTGAAGCTTTCTTT.